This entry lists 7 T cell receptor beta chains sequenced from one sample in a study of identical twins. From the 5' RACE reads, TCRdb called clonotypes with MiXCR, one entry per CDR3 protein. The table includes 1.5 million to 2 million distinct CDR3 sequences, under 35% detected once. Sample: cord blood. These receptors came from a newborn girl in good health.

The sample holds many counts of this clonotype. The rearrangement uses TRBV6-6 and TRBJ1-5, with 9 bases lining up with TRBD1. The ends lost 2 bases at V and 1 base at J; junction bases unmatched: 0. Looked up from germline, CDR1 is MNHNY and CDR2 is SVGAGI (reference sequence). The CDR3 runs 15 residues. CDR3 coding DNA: TGTGCCAGCAGTTACACAGGGGGCAGCAATCAGCCCCAGCATTTT. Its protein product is CASSYTGGSNQPQHF.

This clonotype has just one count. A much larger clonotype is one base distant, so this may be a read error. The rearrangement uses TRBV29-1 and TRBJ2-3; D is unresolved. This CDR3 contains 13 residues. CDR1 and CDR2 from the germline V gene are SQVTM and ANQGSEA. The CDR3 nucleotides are TGCAGCGTTGGAGGTAGAGTCACAGATACGGAGTATTTT. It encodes CSVGGRVTDTEYF.

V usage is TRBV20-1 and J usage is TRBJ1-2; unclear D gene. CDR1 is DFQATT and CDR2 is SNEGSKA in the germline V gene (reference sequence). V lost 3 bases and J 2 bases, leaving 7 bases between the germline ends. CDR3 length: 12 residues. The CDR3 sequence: CSASTANYGYTF. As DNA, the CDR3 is TGCAGTGCTAGTACGGCCAACTATGGCTACACCTTC.

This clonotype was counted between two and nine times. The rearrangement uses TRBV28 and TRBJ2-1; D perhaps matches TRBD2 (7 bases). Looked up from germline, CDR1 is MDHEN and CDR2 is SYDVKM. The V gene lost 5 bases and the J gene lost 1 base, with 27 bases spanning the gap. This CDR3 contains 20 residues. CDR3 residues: CASSLHLWGTTQGSYNEQFF. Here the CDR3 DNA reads TGTGCCAGCAGTCTCCACCTTTGGGGGACTACCCAGGGGTCCTACAATGAGCAGTTCTTC.

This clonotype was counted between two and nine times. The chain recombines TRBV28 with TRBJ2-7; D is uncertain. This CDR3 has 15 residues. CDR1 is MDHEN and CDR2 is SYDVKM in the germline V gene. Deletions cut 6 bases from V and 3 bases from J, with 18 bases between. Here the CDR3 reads CASRLRKGLDYEQYF. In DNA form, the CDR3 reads TGTGCCAGCAGGCTTCGAAAAGGGCTCGACTACGAGCAGTACTTC.

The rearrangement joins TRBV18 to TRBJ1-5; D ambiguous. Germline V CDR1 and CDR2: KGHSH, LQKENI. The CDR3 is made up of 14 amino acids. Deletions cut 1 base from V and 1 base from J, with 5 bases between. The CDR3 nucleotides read TGTGCCAGCTCACCACAAGCGAGCAATCAGCCCCAGCATTTT. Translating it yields CASSPQASNQPQHF.

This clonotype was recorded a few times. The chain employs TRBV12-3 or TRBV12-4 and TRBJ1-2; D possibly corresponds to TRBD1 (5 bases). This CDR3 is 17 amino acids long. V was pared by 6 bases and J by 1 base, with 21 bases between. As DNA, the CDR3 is TGTGCCAGCAGCGGGGGAGGGTCGCGGCCATATAACTATGGCTACACCTTC. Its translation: CASSGGGSRPYNYGYTF.